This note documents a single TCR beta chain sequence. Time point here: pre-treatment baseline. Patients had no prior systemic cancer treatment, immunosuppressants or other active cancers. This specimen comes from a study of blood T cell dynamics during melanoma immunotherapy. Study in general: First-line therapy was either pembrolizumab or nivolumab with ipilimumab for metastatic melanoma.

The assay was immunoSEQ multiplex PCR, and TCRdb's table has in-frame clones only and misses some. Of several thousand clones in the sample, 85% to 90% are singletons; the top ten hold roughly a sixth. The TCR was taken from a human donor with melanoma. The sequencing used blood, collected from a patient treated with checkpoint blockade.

The CDR3 protein is CASSPIRGEGETQYF. CDR3 nucleotide sequence: TGTGCCAGCAGCCCCATTAGGGGGGAGGGCGAGACCCAGTACTTC. This chain joins TRBV5-5 and TRBJ2-5; maybe TRBD2 (7 bases). CDR3 length equals 15 residues. Germline assignment: CDR1 SGHKS and CDR2 YYEKEE (reference sequence). V was clipped by 4 bases and J by 5 bases, with 18 bases between them.